A single sample is the source of the 26 T cell receptor beta chains below, sequenced in a study of OX40 agonist ivuxolimab in advanced cancers. The repertoire was sequenced with immunoSEQ multiplex PCR; TCRdb's copy has only in-frame clones and lacks some. The data contain 42,000 or so clones, around 85% of them singletons. The material sequenced was CD4+ or CD8+ T cells sorted from blood, taken in a trial of the OX40 agonist ivuxolimab. The receptors stem from an adult with an advanced solid tumor such as melanoma, head and neck, liver or kidney cancer.

The V and J genes are TRBV29-1 and TRBJ1-4; 8 bases fit TRBD1. This CDR3 has 11 amino acids. Trimming cost V 6 bases and J 11 bases; bases outside gene matches: 5. Germline V gene lookup returns CDR1 SQVTM and CDR2 ANQGSEA. The CDR3 nucleotides are TGCAGCGTCGCAGGGGGCACGAAACTGTTTTTT. Protein sequence: CSVAGGTKLFF.

This clone was picked up one time. The J gene is TRBJ2-3, the V gene TRBV27, with D unresolved. V was shortened by 3 bases and J by 0 bases, with 7 bases between the two germline ends. The CDR3 has 14 residues. Germline CDR1 reads MNHEY; CDR2 reads SMNVEV (reference sequence). The CDR3 region is CASSFATSTDTQYF. In DNA, the CDR3 is TGTGCCAGCAGTTTTGCAACTAGCACAGATACGCAGTATTTT.

V gene TRBV6-5 combines with J gene TRBJ1-5, with 10 positions matching TRBD1. Trimming removed 5 bases from V and 4 bases from J; junction bases left unmatched: 5. Looked up from germline, CDR1 is MNHEY and CDR2 is SVGAGI. CDR3 length equals 15 residues. CDR3 in DNA: TGTGCCAGCAGTCTCGGACAGGGGGGAAATCAGCCCCAGCATTTT. Amino acid sequence: CASSLGQGGNQPQHF.

This chain uses TRBV10-3 with TRBJ1-4; the D is unclear. Germline values: CDR1 ENHRY, CDR2 SYGVKD. This CDR3 spans 14 amino acids. V lost 0 bases, J lost 7 bases, and 9 bases lay in between. The CDR3 region has the DNA TGTGCCATCAGTGAGTCATCGGGTTTTGAAAAACTGTTTTTT. The encoded protein is CAISESSGFEKLFF.

This clone was seen just once. V and J are TRBV28 and TRBJ2-1, with D possibly matching TRBD2 (5 bases). There are 15 residues in the CDR3. The germline V and J ends were trimmed by 6 bases and 0 bases, with 12 bases remaining between them. Germline lookup yields CDR1 MDHEN and CDR2 SYDVKM. The CDR3 coding sequence is TGTGCCAGCAGATCGGGGTTTAGCTCCTACAATGAGCAGTTCTTC. Amino acid sequence: CASRSGFSSYNEQFF.

The chain links TRBV11-2 to TRBJ1-4, with no clear D. The CDR3 runs to 16 residues. Trimming took 1 base from V and 5 from J, leaving 14 bases between them. Germline CDR1 is SGHAT and CDR2 is FQNNGV. CDR3 protein: CASSLAGPNPNEKLFF. The CDR3 DNA sequence: TGTGCCAGCAGCTTAGCTGGGCCGAATCCCAATGAAAAACTGTTTTTT.

The rearrangement uses TRBV12-2 and TRBJ1-1. TRBV12-2 is a documented pseudogene. The CDR3 totals 14 residues. The DNA for the CDR3 is TGTGCAAGTCGCTTGCGGGGTCCCAGCACTGAAGCTTTCTTT. It specifies CASRLRGPSTEAFF.

This clone showed up just a few times. V gene TRBV28 combines with J gene TRBJ2-1; 8 bases agree with TRBD1. The CDR3 runs to 12 residues. The germline V gene encodes CDR1 MDHEN and CDR2 SYDVKM. J was trimmed by 7 bases and V by 8 bases; bases with no gene match: 4. CDR3 region: CASATGGNEQFF. In DNA, the CDR3 is TGTGCCAGCGCTACAGGGGGGAATGAGCAGTTCTTC.

Written as DNA, the CDR3 is TGTGCCAGCAGGCGCACGGCTGAAGCTTTCTTT. It encodes CASRRTAEAFF. This chain joins TRBV6-1 and TRBJ1-1, with D hard to call. V lost 6 bases and J lost 6, with 8 bases in between. The CDR3 totals 11 residues. Germline lookup yields CDR1 MNHNS and CDR2 SASEGT.

In this sample, this clone turned up a few times. The chain carries TRBV9 and TRBJ1-6, with D perhaps TRBD1 (5 bases). This CDR3 comprises 14 residues. With 2 bases removed from V and 7 bases from J, the gap between germline ends came to 10 bases. Per germline, CDR1 SGDLS and CDR2 YYNGEE. The CDR3 bases are TGTGCCAGCAGCGTCTCGGGGCCGAATTCACCCCTCCACTTT. It codes for CASSVSGPNSPLHF.

This clone was seen many times. This rearrangement joins TRBV7-9 to TRBJ1-2; 7 nucleotides match TRBD1. Germline V gene data show CDR1 as SEHNR and CDR2 as FQNEAQ (reference sequence). This CDR3 has 12 amino acids. The V segment lost 5 bases and the J segment 7 bases; nucleotides outside the gene matches: 4. CDR3 protein: CASSLGDSGYTF. In nucleotides, the CDR3 is TGTGCCAGCAGCCTAGGGGACAGTGGCTACACCTTC. Drawing the rest from reference TRBV7-9 and TRBJ1-2, the complete variable domain is DTGVSQNPRHKITKRGQNVTFRCDPISEHNRLYWYRQTLGQGPEFLTYFQNEAQLEKSRLLSDRFSAERPKGSFSTLEIQRTEQGDSAMYLCASSLGDSGYTFGSGTRLTVV.

The J gene is TRBJ2-2, the V gene TRBV10-3; the match to TRBD1 covers 8 bases. The CDR3 is made up of 16 amino acids. CDR1 and CDR2 (germline): ENHRY, SYGVKD. V shed 7 bases, J shed 4 bases, and the junction held 11 bases outside the gene matches. DNA of the CDR3: TGTGCCATCACCCCCGGACAGGGTAAATTCACCGGGGAGCTGTTTTTT. Translating gives CAITPGQGKFTGELFF.

The rearrangement joins TRBV6-5 to TRBJ1-2; D is ambiguous. The CDR3 is 13 amino acids. Germline CDR1 and CDR2: MNHEY and SVGAGI. The ends were cut back, 6 bases at V and 6 bases at J, with 14 bases in the middle. CDR3 sequence: CASSPGIIDGYTF. In DNA form, the CDR3 reads TGTGCCAGCAGCCCCGGGATTATAGATGGCTACACCTTC.

V gene TRBV27 combines with J gene TRBJ1-1; D remains unclear. V was clipped by 2 bases and J by 1 base, with 8 bases between them. The CDR3 spans 14 residues. CDR1 MNHEY and CDR2 SMNVEV come from the germline V gene (reference sequence). The CDR3 loop is CASSLPGRNTEAFF. DNA for the CDR3: TGTGCCAGCAGTTTACCCGGAAGGAACACTGAAGCTTTCTTT.

The rearrangement links TRBV29-1 to TRBJ2-1; 13 nucleotides match TRBD2. CDR3 length: 15 amino acids. The germline V gene has CDR1 SQVTM and CDR2 ANQGSEA. Trimming removed 5 bases from V and 6 bases from J; junction bases left unmatched: 7. CDR3 sequence (DNA): TGCAGCGTTTTCGGGACTAGCGGGACAGGCAATGAGCAGTTCTTC. Translating gives CSVFGTSGTGNEQFF.

This clone was seen more than once but under ten times. The V call is TRBV5-4, the J call TRBJ1-1; D is ambiguous. The V end lost 1 base, the J end lost 6 bases, and 10 bases lay between the germline ends. CDR1 and CDR2 from the germline V gene are SGHNT and YYREEE (reference sequence). The CDR3 length is 13 residues. CDR3 coding DNA: TGTGCCAGCAGCTTGCCCCCTTCCGCTGAAGCTTTCTTT. Translating it yields CASSLPPSAEAFF. Full variable domain (outside the CDR3, taken from reference TRBV5-4 and TRBJ1-1): ETGVTQSPTHLIKTRGQQVTLRCSSQSGHNTVSWYQQALGQGPQFIFQYYREEENGRGNFPPRFSGLQFPNYSSELNVNALELDDSALYLCASSLPPSAEAFFGQGTRLTVV.

The rearrangement uses TRBV5-1 and TRBJ2-5, with TRBD2 identical over 7 bases. J lost 2 bases, V lost 0 bases, and 10 bases had no gene match. The length of the CDR3 is 17 residues. Per the germline V gene, CDR1 is SGHRS and CDR2 is YFSETQ. CDR3 nucleotides: TGCGCCAGCAGCTTGGCCGTCGCCTTAGCGGGTCAAGAGACCCAGTACTTC. It specifies CASSLAVALAGQETQYF. The variable domain in full, with the rest retrieved from reference TRBV5-1 and TRBJ2-5, is KAGVTQTPRYLIKTRGQQVTLSCSPISGHRSVSWYQQTPGQGLQFLFEYFSETQRNKGNFPGRFSGRQFSNSRSEMNVSTLELGDSALYLCASSLAVALAGQETQYFGPGTRLLVL.

This clone turned up a few times. This chain connects TRBV5-5 to TRBJ1-3, with 8 bases matching TRBD1. This CDR3 is 16 amino acids long. The V segment lost 4 bases and the J segment 4 bases; nucleotides outside the gene matches: 10. CDR1 SGHKS and CDR2 YYEKEE come from the germline V gene (reference sequence). CDR3: CASSVPGQVSGNTIYF. The CDR3 nucleotides are TGTGCCAGCAGCGTGCCGGGACAGGTGTCAGGAAACACCATATATTTT. The full variable domain, rest sourced from reference TRBV5-5 and TRBJ1-3, is DAGVTQSPTHLIKTRGQQVTLRCSPISGHKSVSWYQQVLGQGPQFIFQYYEKEERGRGNFPDRFSARQFPNYSSELNVNALLLGDSALYLCASSVPGQVSGNTIYFGEGSWLTVV.

The V gene is TRBV27, the J gene TRBJ1-4; perhaps TRBD1 as D (6 bases). CDR3 length: 15 amino acids. Trimming pared 2 bases from V and 1 base from J, leaving 8 bases between. The V gene's germline CDR1 is MNHEY and CDR2 SMNVEV (reference sequence). Written as DNA, the CDR3 is TGTGCCAGCAGTTTAAAACAGGGAACTAATGAAAAACTGTTTTTT. Translating it yields CASSLKQGTNEKLFF.

The V and J genes are TRBV7-9 and TRBJ2-7, with D possibly being TRBD1 or TRBD2 (5 bases each). CDR1 is SEHNR and CDR2 is FQNEAQ in the germline V gene (reference sequence). The CDR3 length is 14 residues. V lost 5 bases and J 0 bases, leaving 11 bases between the germline ends. The CDR3, as DNA: TGTGCCAGCAGCATCGCCGGGACCTCCTACGAGCAGTACTTC. Translation gives CASSIAGTSYEQYF.

This clone was counted a single time. This rearrangement joins TRBV7-2 to TRBJ2-1; a possible D gene is TRBD2 (6 bases). The CDR3 extends over 13 amino acids. CDR1 and CDR2 (germline): SGHTA, FQGNSA. The V end lost 5 bases, the J end lost 7 bases, and 12 bases lay between the germline ends. CDR3 sequence (DNA): TGTGCCAGCAGCCAGCATAGCGGTAATGAGCAGTTCTTC. It translates to CASSQHSGNEQFF.

The genes are TRBV7-2 and TRBJ2-2; a possible D gene is TRBD1 (6 bases). Trimming cost V 2 bases and J 4 bases, with 11 bases left between them. The CDR3 is 15 residues long. Germline V CDR1 and CDR2: SGHTA, FQGNSA. The DNA for the CDR3 is TGTGCCAGCAGCTTAACAGGGTCCGGCACCGGGGAGCTGTTTTTT. Amino acid sequence: CASSLTGSGTGELFF.

CDR3 sequence: CASSHTPAGHGEKLFF. For the CDR3, the DNA is TGTGCCAGCAGCCATACCCCCGCAGGTCATGGAGAAAAACTGTTTTTT. This chain connects TRBV7-9 to TRBJ1-4, with unresolved D. The germline V gene has CDR1 SEHNR and CDR2 FQNEAQ (reference sequence). The CDR3 totals 16 residues. V was pared by 5 bases and J by 8 bases, with 21 bases between.

The chain has TRBV28 and TRBJ2-7, with 7 bases fitting TRBD1. The CDR3 is made up of 13 amino acids. CDR1 MDHEN and CDR2 SYDVKM come from the germline V gene. With V trimmed by 3 bases and J by 2 bases, 1 base remained unmatched. DNA for the CDR3: TGTGCCAGCAGTTTGGGGACAGCCTACGAGCAGTACTTC. This codes for CASSLGTAYEQYF.

A single count supports this clone. The V and J genes are TRBV13 and TRBJ1-3; no clear D gene. Germline CDR1 is PRHDT and CDR2 is FYEKMQ (reference sequence). CDR3 length: 11 residues. Trimming took off 5 bases at V and 4 bases at J, with 3 bases between the two ends. The CDR3 bases are TGTGCCAGCAGCGGAGGAAACACCATATATTTT. It yields the protein CASSGGNTIYF.

The table lists this clone with a count of one. V is TRBV20-1 and J is TRBJ1-2; D remains unclear. Germline lookup yields CDR1 DFQATT and CDR2 SNEGSKA (reference sequence). V was trimmed by 5 bases and J by 6 bases, leaving 7 bases between them. The CDR3 contains 10 residues. CDR3 sequence reads: CSAVENGYTF. The CDR3 region has the DNA TGCAGTGCTGTGGAGAATGGCTACACCTTC.